The 5 T cell receptor beta chains reported below all come from one sample, sequenced in a study of Ad26.COV2.S vaccination and SARS-CoV-2 variants. The table came from immunoSEQ multiplex PCR; TCRdb's copy has only in-frame clones and leaves some out. The data hold over 110,000 clones, with roughly 88% observed a single time. Sample: peripheral blood, taken after recovery from COVID-19. The receptors were gathered from a human donor who had recovered from COVID-19.

The rearrangement joins TRBV7-2 to TRBJ1-6; 7 bases fit TRBD1. The V gene's germline CDR1 is SGHTA and CDR2 FQGNSA. The trim removed 2 bases at V and 5 bases at J, leaving 3 bases unmatched. The CDR3 length is 15 residues. The DNA of the CDR3 is TGTGCCAGCAGCTTACGGACAGGACATAATTCACCCCTCCACTTT. Encoded protein: CASSLRTGHNSPLHF.

CDR3 DNA: TGTGCCAGCAGCTTGTTGGTTGGAGGGGAGAACACCGGGGAGCTGTTTTTT. It is translated as CASSLLVGGENTGELFF. The chain employs TRBV7-9 and TRBJ2-2; tentatively, D is TRBD2 (6 bases). The length of the CDR3 is 17 residues. V lost 3 bases and J lost 1, with 15 bases in between. Germline CDR1 is SEHNR and CDR2 is FQNEAQ (reference sequence).

The V and J genes are TRBV25-1 and TRBJ2-5; no clear D. Germline V gene sequence: CDR1 MGHDK, CDR2 SYGVNS. The V and J ends lost 1 base and 3 bases respectively, with 6 bases between them. The CDR3 is 13 amino acids. The CDR3 region is CASSEFTEETQYF. Written as DNA, the CDR3 is TGTGCCAGCAGTGAATTTACAGAAGAGACCCAGTACTTC.

The gene calls are TRBV27 and TRBJ1-1; 7 bases map to TRBD1. Germline CDR1 MNHEY, CDR2 SMNVEV (reference sequence). The CDR3 extends over 13 amino acids. The J segment lost 4 bases and the V segment lost 6 bases, leaving 5 bases of the junction unmatched. CDR3 in amino acids: CASRSTGITEAFF. In DNA form, the CDR3 reads TGTGCCAGCAGGTCGACAGGGATCACTGAAGCTTTCTTT.

This chain uses TRBV19 with TRBJ1-2; 11 bases are shared with TRBD1. The J segment lost 6 bases and the V segment lost 5 bases, leaving 2 bases of the junction unmatched. The V gene's germline CDR1 is LNHDA and CDR2 SQIVND (reference sequence). The CDR3 extends over 13 amino acids. CDR3 nucleotides: TGTGCCAGTAGTGTGGGACAGGGGGATGGCTACACCTTC. Its translation: CASSVGQGDGYTF. The variable domain in full, with the rest retrieved from reference TRBV19 and TRBJ1-2, is DGGITQSPKYLFRKEGQNVTLSCEQNLNHDAMYWYRQDPGQGLRLIYYSQIVNDFQKGDIAEGYSVSREKKESFPLTVTSAQKNPTAFYLCASSVGQGDGYTFGSGTRLTVV.